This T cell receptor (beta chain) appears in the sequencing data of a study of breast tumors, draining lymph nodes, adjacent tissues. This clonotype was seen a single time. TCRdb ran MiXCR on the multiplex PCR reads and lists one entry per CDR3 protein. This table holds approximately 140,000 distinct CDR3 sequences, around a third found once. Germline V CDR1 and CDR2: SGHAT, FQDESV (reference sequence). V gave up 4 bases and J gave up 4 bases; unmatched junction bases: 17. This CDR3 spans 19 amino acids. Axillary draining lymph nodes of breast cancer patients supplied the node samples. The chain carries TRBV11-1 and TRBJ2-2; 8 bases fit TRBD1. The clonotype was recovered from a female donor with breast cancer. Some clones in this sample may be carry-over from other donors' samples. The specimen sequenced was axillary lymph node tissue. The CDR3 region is CASSSSWDRSLTVTGELFF. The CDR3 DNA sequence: TGTGCCAGCAGCTCCTCCTGGGACAGGAGTTTAACGGTCACCGGGGAGCTGTTTTTT. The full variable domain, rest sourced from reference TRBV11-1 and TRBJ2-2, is EAEVAQSPRYKITEKSQAVAFWCDPISGHATLYWYRQILGQGPELLVQFQDESVVDDSQLPKDRFSAERLKGVDSTLKIQPAELGDSAMYLCASSSSWDRSLTVTGELFFGEGSRLTVL.